This entry lists 28 T cell receptor beta chains sequenced from one sample in a study of blood T cells in healthy people across ages. A second PCR, run for roughly 7 to 12 cycles, used a sample-barcoded 5' primer plus a J-beta primer mix. MiXCR, applied by TCRdb to the 5' RACE reads, yields one record per CDR3 protein. Here the sample spans approximately 290,000 distinct CDR3 sequences, 25% to 30% being singletons. Sequencing was done on a sample of blood. All receptors derive from a woman in her seventies in good health.

The sample holds a few counts of this clonotype. The chain has TRBV20-1 and TRBJ1-1, with TRBD1 as a possible D gene (5 bases). The CDR3 has 13 residues. Trimming stripped 3 bases from V and 4 bases from J, with 12 bases between. Germline values: CDR1 DFQATT, CDR2 SNEGSKA (reference sequence). The CDR3 sequence: CSASRQRGTEAFF. The CDR3, as DNA: TGCAGTGCTAGCCGACAGAGGGGCACTGAAGCTTTCTTT.

The gene calls are TRBV29-1 and TRBJ2-7; 9 nucleotides agree with TRBD1. This CDR3 contains 15 residues. J gave up 6 bases and V 5 bases, and 14 bases lay outside the gene matches. Germline lookup yields CDR1 SQVTM and CDR2 ANQGSEA. The CDR3 DNA reads as TGCAGCGTTCTTCCGGGACAGGGTATCGGTGCCGAGCAGTACTTC. Translating it yields CSVLPGQGIGAEQYF.

This clonotype was picked up a small number of times. The V and J genes are TRBV6-5 and TRBJ1-4; no definite D call. Deletions cut 5 bases from V and 3 bases from J, with 10 bases between. CDR1 is MNHEY, CDR2 SVGAGI, per germline. The CDR3 has 14 residues. CDR3 nucleotide sequence: TGTGCCAGCAGTACCCAAAGGGCTAATGAAAAACTGTTTTTT. It codes for CASSTQRANEKLFF.

The sample holds a few counts of this clonotype. The gene calls are TRBV28 and TRBJ2-1; a possible D gene is TRBD2 (6 bases). Trimming stripped 8 bases from V and 6 bases from J, with 14 bases between. The CDR3 has 13 residues. Germline-derived CDR1 and CDR2 are MDHEN and SYDVKM. The DNA for the CDR3 is TGTGCCAGCCGTGGAGGGCGGCTCAATGAGCAGTTCTTC. It translates to CASRGGRLNEQFF.

The chain carries TRBV29-1 and TRBJ2-1, with 14 bases aligning to TRBD2. The CDR3 extends over 16 amino acids. Germline V gene lookup returns CDR1 SQVTM and CDR2 ANQGSEA. Germline trimming cut 2 bases from V and 9 bases from J; bases unmatched to any gene: 9. The CDR3 bases are TGCAGCGTTGAAAACCCGGGACTAGCGGGAGCATTTGAGCAGTTCTTC. Residues: CSVENPGLAGAFEQFF.

This clonotype was counted many times. The V call is TRBV6-5, the J call TRBJ2-5, with 9 bases identical to TRBD2. Germline-derived CDR1 and CDR2 are MNHEY and SVGAGI. There are 16 residues in the CDR3. The trim removed 0 bases at V and 1 base at J, leaving 3 bases unmatched. In DNA form, the CDR3 reads TGTGCCAGCAGTTACTCTAGCGGGAGCACCCAAGAGACCCAGTACTTC. Encoded protein: CASSYSSGSTQETQYF.

The chain links TRBV4-2 to TRBJ2-5, with D perhaps TRBD2 (6 bases). The assigned J gene may be wrong: the sequence end matches TRBJ2-7 better. This CDR3 region has 14 residues. CDR1 and CDR2 from the germline V gene are LGHNA and YNFKEQ. CDR3 nucleotide sequence: TGTGCCAGCAGCCAAGTGGCTAGCGAATACGAGCAGTACTTC. Protein: CASSQVASEYEQYF.

The table lists this clonotype with a few counts. The chain couples TRBV20-1 to TRBJ2-5; D gene unclear. The germline gives CDR1 DFQATT, CDR2 SNEGSKA (reference sequence). V lost 5 bases to trimming and J lost 0 bases, with 10 bases between them. There are 13 residues in the CDR3. CDR3 loop: CSALHTYQETQYF. Here the CDR3 DNA reads TGCAGTGCTCTACACACGTACCAAGAGACCCAGTACTTC.

The sample holds one count of this clonotype. The gene calls are TRBV5-1 and TRBJ2-7, with no clear D. The CDR3 length is 15 residues. Trimming pared 1 base from V and 1 base from J, leaving 12 bases between. Germline V gives CDR1 SGHRS, CDR2 YFSETQ. CDR3 protein: CASSLTPVGSYEQYF. For the CDR3, the DNA is TGCGCCAGCAGCTTGACCCCCGTCGGTTCCTACGAGCAGTACTTC.

The rearrangement joins TRBV5-6 to TRBJ2-5; D unresolved. Germline CDR1 and CDR2: SGHDT and YYEEEE. CDR3 length equals 12 residues. The V and J ends lost 2 bases and 5 bases respectively, with 7 bases between them. DNA for the CDR3: TGTGCCAGCAGCTTTCTTGAGGAGACCCAGTACTTC. Protein sequence: CASSFLEETQYF.

The chain couples TRBV6-1 to TRBJ2-7; 8 bases are a match to TRBD2. The J call is doubtful: the DNA matches TRBJ2-1 better. The CDR3 is made up of 14 amino acids. The germline CDR1 and CDR2 sequences are MNHNS and SASEGT. CDR3 amino acids: CASSEASSGFEQFF. The CDR3 DNA follows: TGTGCCAGCAGTGAAGCGTCTAGCGGGTTTGAGCAGTTCTTC.

J is TRBJ2-4 and V is TRBV19; 8 positions match TRBD1. J lost 2 bases, V lost 5 bases, and 2 bases had no gene match. The CDR3 runs 14 residues. The germline gives CDR1 LNHDA, CDR2 SQIVND (reference sequence). The CDR3 DNA sequence: TGTGCCAGTAGTGGACAGGGTTCCAAAAACATTCAGTACTTC. It encodes CASSGQGSKNIQYF.

In its sample, this clonotype was seen many times. The rearrangement uses TRBV27 and TRBJ2-5; 7 bases are a match to TRBD2. The germline gives CDR1 MNHEY, CDR2 SMNVEV (reference sequence). V gave up 3 bases and J gave up 5 bases; unmatched junction bases: 6. This CDR3 spans 14 amino acids. The CDR3 region has the DNA TGTGCCAGCAGTTTGCTAGCGGAGATTGAGACCCAGTACTTC. As protein: CASSLLAEIETQYF.

The chain links TRBV6-1 to TRBJ2-4, with D maybe TRBD2 (7 bases). The CDR3 is 12 amino acids. Germline CDR1 is MNHNS and CDR2 is SASEGT. The V end lost 10 bases, the J end lost 6 bases, and 13 bases lay between the germline ends. The CDR3 sequence: CATRGGLNIQYF. CDR3 DNA: TGTGCCACAAGGGGGGGTTTAAACATTCAGTACTTC.

The J gene is TRBJ2-1, the V gene TRBV6-1, with 9 bases matching TRBD2. Germline trimming cut 1 base from V and 5 bases from J; bases unmatched to any gene: 12. Germline CDR1 MNHNS, CDR2 SASEGT. The length of the CDR3 is 18 residues. CDR3 sequence reads: CASSEVPSSGTKNNEQFF. CDR3 nucleotide sequence: TGTGCCAGCAGTGAAGTCCCCTCTAGCGGGACTAAGAACAATGAGCAGTTCTTC.

A few counts support this clonotype. The rearrangement joins TRBV7-9 to TRBJ2-3, with TRBD2 matching 11 bases. V shed 5 bases, J shed 1 base, and the junction held 2 bases outside the gene matches. The CDR3 is 15 residues long. Per germline, CDR1 SEHNR and CDR2 FQNEAQ (reference sequence). CDR3 coding DNA: TGTGCCAGCAGCATACTAGCGGGAGGCACAGATACGCAGTATTTT. As protein: CASSILAGGTDTQYF.

J is TRBJ2-1 and V is TRBV29-1; D unresolved. CDR1 is SQVTM and CDR2 is ANQGSEA in the germline V gene. This CDR3 region has 12 residues. With 3 bases removed from V and 3 bases from J, the gap between germline ends came to 6 bases. The CDR3 loop reads CSVEAVYNEQFF. Here the CDR3 DNA reads TGCAGCGTTGAGGCGGTCTACAATGAGCAGTTCTTC.

This clonotype was observed many times. V gene TRBV12-3 or TRBV12-4 combines with J gene TRBJ2-7; D is unclear. The CDR3 is 13 amino acids. V was cut by 0 bases and J by 6 bases, with 9 bases left in between. CDR3 amino acids: CASSLARPGEQYF. CDR3 sequence (DNA): TGTGCCAGCAGTTTAGCGCGGCCCGGCGAGCAGTACTTC.

This clonotype was counted a few times. The V and J genes are TRBV7-9 and TRBJ2-5; TRBD2 is a possible D gene (6 bases). This CDR3 spans 16 amino acids. Per the germline V gene, CDR1 is SEHNR and CDR2 is FQNEAQ (reference sequence). Between the trimmed V and J ends, which lost 0 bases and 11 bases, there was a span of 22 bases. CDR3 nucleotide sequence: TGTGCCAGCAGCTTAGCGCTCCCGGGTGGGAGTCGGGGGCAGTACTTC. It translates to CASSLALPGGSRGQYF.

On this clonotype: Being one base from a much bigger clone, this may be a read error. As DNA, the CDR3 is TGTGCCAGCAGTCCTCTTACAGCGGGAGTGTACCAAGAGACCCAGTACTTC. The encoded protein is CASSPLTAGVYQETQYF. The J gene is TRBJ2-5, the V gene TRBV7-9, with 8 bases lining up with TRBD2. Unmatched junction bases numbered 12, after V lost 6 bases and J lost 0 bases. The CDR3 extends over 17 amino acids. Germline V gives CDR1 SEHNR, CDR2 FQNEAQ (reference sequence).

The rearrangement joins TRBV29-1 to TRBJ2-7, with no clear D. The last part of the DNA fits TRBJ2-1 better; the J call may be wrong. The CDR3 extends over 12 amino acids. Germline CDR1 is SQVTM and CDR2 is ANQGSEA. CDR3 region: CSVHPGSLEQFF. CDR3 sequence (DNA): TGCAGCGTCCACCCGGGTAGTTTAGAGCAGTTCTTC.

The rearrangement joins TRBV7-2 to TRBJ2-5; 7 bases match TRBD1. CDR3 length: 11 amino acids. Germline V gene data show CDR1 as SGHTA and CDR2 as FQGNSA. V shed 4 bases, J shed 7 bases, and the junction held 0 bases outside the gene matches. The CDR3 is CASSSGGTQYF. The CDR3 DNA sequence: TGTGCCAGCAGCTCAGGGGGGACCCAGTACTTC.

The chain links TRBV29-1 to TRBJ1-3; no firm D call. Germline V CDR1 and CDR2: SQVTM, ANQGSEA. Deletions cut 6 bases from V and 4 bases from J, with 10 bases between. The CDR3 is 12 amino acids. CDR3 region: CSVKSAGNTIYF. The DNA for the CDR3 is TGCAGCGTCAAATCCGCCGGAAACACCATATATTTT.

In this sample, this clonotype turned up a few times. The chain has TRBV7-2 and TRBJ2-1; 9 positions agree with TRBD1. This CDR3 has 15 residues. CDR1 and CDR2 (germline): SGHTA, FQGNSA. V dropped 5 bases and J dropped 3; count of bases not matched to a gene: 5. The CDR3: CASSGRDRVYNEQFF. DNA of the CDR3: TGTGCCAGCAGCGGCCGGGACAGGGTCTACAATGAGCAGTTCTTC.

As to this clonotype: Sequence at one end of the junction differs from germline and may be a read error. The genes are TRBV7-9 and TRBJ1-1; the match to TRBD1 covers 8 bases. The CDR3 extends over 14 amino acids. Germline-derived CDR1 and CDR2 are SEHNR and FQNEAQ (reference sequence). CDR3 region: CVSSTRTGIIEAFF. In DNA, the CDR3 is TGTGTCAGCAGCACCCGGACAGGGATCATTGAAGCTTTCTTT.

This clonotype was detected many times. The CDR3 is CASSPVEGNNEQFF. The CDR3 DNA follows: TGTGCCAGCAGCCCAGTCGAAGGGAACAATGAGCAGTTCTTC. The chain has TRBV9 and TRBJ2-1; D is uncertain. With 4 bases removed from V and 5 bases from J, the gap between germline ends came to 13 bases. Germline loops: CDR1 SGDLS, CDR2 YYNGEE. The CDR3 loop spans 14 amino acids. The full variable domain, its missing parts supplied by reference TRBV9 and TRBJ2-1, is DSGVTQTPKHLITATGQRVTLRCSPRSGDLSVYWYQQSLDQGLQFLIQYYNGEERAKGNILERFSAQQFPDLHSELNLSSLELGDSALYFCASSPVEGNNEQFFGPGTRLTVL.

The rearrangement uses TRBV4-2 and TRBJ2-5; 7 positions match TRBD2. This CDR3 has 14 amino acids. J lost 5 bases, V lost 3 bases, and 6 bases had no gene match. Per germline, CDR1 LGHNA and CDR2 YNFKEQ. In DNA, the CDR3 is TGTGCCAGCAGCCACGGCGGGAGTTTGGAGACCCAGTACTTC. This encodes CASSHGGSLETQYF.

This clonotype occurred once. This chain links TRBV6-2 or TRBV6-3 with TRBJ2-5; 7 nucleotides match TRBD1. V was pared by 7 bases and J by 5 bases, with 13 bases of the junction left unmatched. The germline V gene has CDR1 MNHEY and CDR2 SVGEGT. The CDR3 loop spans 15 amino acids. CDR3 sequence (DNA): TGTGCCAGCACCGTCCCCGGGACAGACGGGGAGACCCAGTACTTC. Its translation is CASTVPGTDGETQYF.